The TCR beta chain described here comes from a study of T cell repertoires in cytomegalovirus infection. Study in general: Evidence of both CMV infection and a matching HLA type came from public TCR beta signatures.

CDR1 ENHRY and CDR2 SYGVKD come from the germline V gene. V lost 5 bases to trimming and J lost 4 bases; unmatched junction nucleotides: 4. The CDR3 spans 14 residues. A few counts support this clonotype. Its antigen remains unknown. Study-level results: HLA-C-restricted, CMV-specific TCR beta clonotypes were dominant ex vivo. Identification of carriers of CMV plus the relevant HLA was achieved through cumulative public TCR beta family frequency.

TCRdb reprocessed the reads with MiXCR, giving one entry per CDR3 protein. Altogether about 740,000 distinct CDR3 sequences are present, roughly 36% being singletons, with the ten largest covering around 2.8%. This chain links TRBV10-3 with TRBJ1-5; 8 bases match TRBD1. This receptor was identified in a human donor in good health (CMV status not recorded). Some clones in this sample may be carry-over from other donors' samples. Sequenced sample: PBMCs. CDR3 in DNA: TGTGCCATCAGTCCGGACAGGGCAAATCAGCCCCAGCATTTT. This translates into CAISPDRANQPQHF.